This T cell receptor beta chain was recovered during a study of T cells expressing NK-cell markers. The wider study: Cells sorted as CD3+CD56+NKG2C+, CD3+CD56+NKG2C- and CD3+CD56-NKG2C+ T cells supplied the TCR beta repertoires. Out of eight donors sequenced, seven tested HCMV-seropositive and the remaining one seronegative. Whole-study results and caveats: These same clonotypes (in a handful of donors) also led the CD3+CD56-NKG2C+ fraction. The study left the HCMV specificity of expanded NKG2C+ T cell clones unresolved.

No DNA is given; TCRdb re-called the 5' RACE reads and lists each CDR3 protein once. The table lists about 150,000 distinct CDR3 sequences. Notes on this clonotype: The target antigen is unknown.

The source of this sequence is a woman aged 45-65 years in good health. Sequencing was done on a sample of blood T cells: a sorted CD56 or NKG2C T cell subset, CD4+ or CD8+ T cells, or bulk PBMC T cells (not recorded which).

The CDR3 loop is CASTGTRIVRGLNEQFF. This chain joins TRBV7-8 and TRBJ2-1; TCRdb reports TRBD2, a call that lacks DNA to check it against. The V gene's germline CDR1 is SGHVS and CDR2 FQNEAQ. This CDR3 is built from 17 residues.